What follows describes a single TCR beta chain. Its matching antigen is unknown. The authors ran a second PCR of 7 to 11 cycles using a sample-barcoded 5' primer and a J-beta primer mix. Each cDNA molecule received a tag from a template-switch adaptor that had 12 random nucleotides. TCRdb recomputed calls from the 5' RACE reads with MiXCR, one row per CDR3 protein. The data show approximately 730,000 distinct CDR3 sequences, with 40% to 45% seen just once and 20% to 25% held by the top ten. These data belong to a study of blood T cells in healthy people across ages. Per sample, no less than 5.5 micrograms of total RNA were extracted. Germline V gene data show CDR1 as DFQATT and CDR2 as SNEGSKA (reference sequence). CDR3 length: 14 residues. The germline V and J ends were trimmed by 0 bases and 0 bases, with 6 bases remaining between them. General study points: Donor CMV status was unknown, possibly confounding expanded clonotype changes. When set beside aged donors, long-lived donors presented more naive CD4+ cells and higher diversity.

Sequenced input: blood. This receptor was identified in an older woman in good health. The chain employs TRBV20-1 and TRBJ1-3; D gene ambiguous. The CDR3 nucleotides are TGCAGTGCTAGAGATCGTCTCTCTGGAAACACCATATATTTT. Its translation: CSARDRLSGNTIYF.